These 4 T cell receptor beta chains were sequenced from one sample in a study of response to subunit inactivated influenza vaccine. Using its own MiXCR run on the RT-PCR reads, TCRdb lists one record per CDR3 protein. The sample has more than 600,000 distinct CDR3 sequences, under 20% seen once; the top ten hold roughly a tenth. Sequencing was performed on PBMCs from blood, taken 4 to 6 days after vaccination. The receptor set was obtained from a man aged 50-59 years who received an inactivated influenza vaccine.

This clonotype showed up many times. The CDR3 is CASSSYLSRDGYEQYF. The CDR3 nucleotides are TGTGCCAGCAGCTCTTATCTGTCCCGGGACGGGTACGAGCAGTACTTC. The J gene is TRBJ2-7, the V gene TRBV7-2; D may match TRBD1 or TRBD2 (5 bases each). Per the germline V gene, CDR1 is SGHTA and CDR2 is FQGNSA. The CDR3 loop spans 16 amino acids. V lost 4 bases and J 4 bases, leaving 20 bases between the germline ends.

This rearrangement joins TRBV2 to TRBJ1-1; D may be TRBD1 (5 bases). The CDR3 covers 12 residues. From germline, CDR1 is SNHLY and CDR2 FYNNEI. Deletions cut 5 bases from V and 5 bases from J, with 9 bases between. CDR3 bases: TGTGCCAGCAGTCCCGGGGCGACTGAAGCTTTCTTT. Translated: CASSPGATEAFF.

The CDR3 DNA reads TGTGCCAGCAGCGTGGACAGGGTCTTAGACCTCGAGAACACTGAAGCTTTCTTT. Translation: CASSVDRVLDLENTEAFF. V and J are TRBV28 and TRBJ1-1; 8 bases match TRBD1. CDR1 is MDHEN and CDR2 is SYDVKM in the germline V gene. The CDR3 length is 18 residues. Trimming took 6 bases from V and 1 from J; bases not matched to a gene: 16.

V and J are TRBV12-3 or TRBV12-4 and TRBJ2-3; 9 nucleotides agree with TRBD2. The CDR3 spans 17 residues. V shed 1 base and J 2 bases; nucleotides not matched to a gene: 7. CDR3 loop: CASSLGSSGRTTDTQYF. In nucleotides, the CDR3 is TGTGCCAGCAGTTTAGGTTCGAGCGGGAGGACCACAGATACGCAGTATTTT.